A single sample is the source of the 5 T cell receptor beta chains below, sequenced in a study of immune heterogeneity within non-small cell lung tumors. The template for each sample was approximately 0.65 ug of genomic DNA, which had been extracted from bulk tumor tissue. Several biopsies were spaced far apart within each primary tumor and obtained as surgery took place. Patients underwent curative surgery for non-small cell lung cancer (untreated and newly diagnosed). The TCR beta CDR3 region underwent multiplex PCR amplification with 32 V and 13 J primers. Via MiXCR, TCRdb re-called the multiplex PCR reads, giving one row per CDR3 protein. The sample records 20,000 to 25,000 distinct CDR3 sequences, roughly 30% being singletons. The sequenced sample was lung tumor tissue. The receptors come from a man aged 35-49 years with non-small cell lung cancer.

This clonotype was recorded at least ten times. CDR3 in amino acids: CASSFLDDTGELFF. CDR3 DNA: TGTGCCAGCAGTTTCCTTGATGACACCGGGGAGCTGTTTTTT. The chain employs TRBV12-3 or TRBV12-4 and TRBJ2-2; no firm D call. Trimming stripped 3 bases from V and 3 bases from J, with 8 bases between. The CDR3 spans 14 residues.

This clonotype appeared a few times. CDR3 coding DNA: TGTGCCAGCAGCCCTCAGGGGTCAGGACAGCCCCAGCATTTT. It is translated as CASSPQGSGQPQHF. This sequence joins TRBV3-1 and TRBJ1-5; tentative D call: TRBD1 (6 bases). With 4 bases removed from V and 7 bases from J, the gap between germline ends came to 14 bases. The germline CDR1 and CDR2 sequences are LGHDT and YNNKEL (reference sequence). This CDR3 has 14 residues.

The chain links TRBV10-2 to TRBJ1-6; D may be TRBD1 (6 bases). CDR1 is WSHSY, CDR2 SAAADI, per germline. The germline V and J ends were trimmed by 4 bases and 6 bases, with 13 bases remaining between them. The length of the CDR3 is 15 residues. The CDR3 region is CASSVRGRGNSPLHF. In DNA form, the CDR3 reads TGCGCCAGCAGTGTCAGGGGTAGGGGTAATTCACCCCTCCACTTT.

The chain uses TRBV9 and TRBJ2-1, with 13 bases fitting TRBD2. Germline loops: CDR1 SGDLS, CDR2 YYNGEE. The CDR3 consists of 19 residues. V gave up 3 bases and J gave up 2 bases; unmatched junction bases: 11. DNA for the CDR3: TGTGCCAGCAGCGGAATTGGACTAGCGGGAGTTGCAGCCTACAATGAGCAGTTCTTC. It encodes CASSGIGLAGVAAYNEQFF.

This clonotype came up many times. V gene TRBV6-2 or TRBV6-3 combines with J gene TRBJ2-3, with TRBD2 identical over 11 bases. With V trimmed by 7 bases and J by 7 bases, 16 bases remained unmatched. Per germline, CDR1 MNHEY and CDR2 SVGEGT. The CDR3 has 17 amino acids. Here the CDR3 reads CASTPAGSGRVRNTQYF. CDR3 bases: TGTGCCAGCACTCCCGCAGGTAGCGGGAGGGTTAGGAATACGCAGTATTTT.